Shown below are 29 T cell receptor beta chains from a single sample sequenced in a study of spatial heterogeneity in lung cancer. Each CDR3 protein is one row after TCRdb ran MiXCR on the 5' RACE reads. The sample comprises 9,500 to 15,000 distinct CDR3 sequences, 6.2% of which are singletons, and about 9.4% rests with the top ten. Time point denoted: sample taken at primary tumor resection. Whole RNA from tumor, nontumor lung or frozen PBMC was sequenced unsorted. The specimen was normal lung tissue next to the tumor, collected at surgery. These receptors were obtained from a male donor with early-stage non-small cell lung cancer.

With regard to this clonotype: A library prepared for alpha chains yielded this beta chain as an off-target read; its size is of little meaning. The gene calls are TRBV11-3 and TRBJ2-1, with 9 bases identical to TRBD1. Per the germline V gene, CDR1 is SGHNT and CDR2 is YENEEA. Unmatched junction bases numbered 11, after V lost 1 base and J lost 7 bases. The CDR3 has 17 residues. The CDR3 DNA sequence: TGTGCCAGCAGCTTAGGAGGCGGGACAGGGTCCCTAAATGAGCAGTTCTTC. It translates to CASSLGGGTGSLNEQFF.

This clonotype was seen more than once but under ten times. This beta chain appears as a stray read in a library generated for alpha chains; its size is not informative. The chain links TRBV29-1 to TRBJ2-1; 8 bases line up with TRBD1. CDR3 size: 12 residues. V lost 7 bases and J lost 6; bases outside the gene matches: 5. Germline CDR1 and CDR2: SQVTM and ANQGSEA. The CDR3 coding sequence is TGCAGCGGGGGGACAGGACCCAATGAGCAGTTCTTC. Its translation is CSGGTGPNEQFF.

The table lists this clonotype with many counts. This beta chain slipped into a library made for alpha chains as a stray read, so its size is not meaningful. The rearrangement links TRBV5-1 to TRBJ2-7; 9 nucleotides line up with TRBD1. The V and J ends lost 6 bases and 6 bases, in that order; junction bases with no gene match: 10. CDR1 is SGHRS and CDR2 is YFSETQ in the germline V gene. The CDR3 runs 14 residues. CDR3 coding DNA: TGCGCCAGCACCTATACAGGGGGCGGAGGCGAGCAGTACTTC. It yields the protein CASTYTGGGGEQYF.

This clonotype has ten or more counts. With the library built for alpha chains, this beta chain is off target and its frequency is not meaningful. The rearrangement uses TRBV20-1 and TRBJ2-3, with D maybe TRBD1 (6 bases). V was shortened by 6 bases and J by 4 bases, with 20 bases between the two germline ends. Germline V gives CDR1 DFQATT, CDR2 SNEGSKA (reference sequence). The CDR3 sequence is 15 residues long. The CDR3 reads CSAVPGHKVADTQYF. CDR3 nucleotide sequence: TGCAGTGCGGTACCGGGACATAAGGTGGCAGATACGCAGTATTTT.

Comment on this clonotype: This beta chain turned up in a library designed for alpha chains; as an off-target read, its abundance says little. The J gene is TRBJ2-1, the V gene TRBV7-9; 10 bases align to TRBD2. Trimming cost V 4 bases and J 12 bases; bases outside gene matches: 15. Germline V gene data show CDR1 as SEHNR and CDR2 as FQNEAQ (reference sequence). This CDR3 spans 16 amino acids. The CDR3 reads CASSSTRLAGPGGQFF. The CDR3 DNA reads TGTGCCAGCAGCTCGACGAGACTAGCGGGTCCTGGTGGGCAGTTCTTC.

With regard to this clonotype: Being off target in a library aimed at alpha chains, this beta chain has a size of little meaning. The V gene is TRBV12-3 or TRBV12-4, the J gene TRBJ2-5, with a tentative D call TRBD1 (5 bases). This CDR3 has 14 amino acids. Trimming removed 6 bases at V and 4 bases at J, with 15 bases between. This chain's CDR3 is CASSRTTGRETQYF. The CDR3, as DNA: TGTGCCAGCAGCCGAACTACAGGTAGAGAGACCCAGTACTTC.

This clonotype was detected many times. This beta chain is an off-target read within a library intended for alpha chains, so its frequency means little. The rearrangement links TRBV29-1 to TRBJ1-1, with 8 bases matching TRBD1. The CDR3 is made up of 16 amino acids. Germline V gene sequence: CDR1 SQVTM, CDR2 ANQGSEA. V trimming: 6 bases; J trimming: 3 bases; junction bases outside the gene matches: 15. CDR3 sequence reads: CSVQPGQAVGYTEAFF. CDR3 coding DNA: TGCAGCGTGCAGCCGGGACAGGCCGTGGGATACACTGAAGCTTTCTTT.

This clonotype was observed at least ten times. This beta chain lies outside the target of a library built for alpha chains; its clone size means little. The CDR3 sequence: CAWIPGGGGAGGYTF. For the CDR3, the DNA is TGTGCCTGGATCCCCGGTGGCGGGGGCGCAGGTGGCTACACCTTC. The J gene is TRBJ1-2, the V gene TRBV30, with a weak D call TRBD1 (6 bases). Germline V gene data show CDR1 as GTSNPN and CDR2 as SVGIG (reference sequence). The length of the CDR3 is 15 residues. V gave up 4 bases and J gave up 7 bases, with 22 bases separating them.

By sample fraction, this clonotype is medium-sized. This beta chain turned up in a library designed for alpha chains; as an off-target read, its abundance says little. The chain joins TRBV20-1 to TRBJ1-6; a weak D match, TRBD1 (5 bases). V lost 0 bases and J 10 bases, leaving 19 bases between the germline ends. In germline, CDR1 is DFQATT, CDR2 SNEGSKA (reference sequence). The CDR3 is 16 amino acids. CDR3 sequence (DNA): TGCAGTGCTAGAGAGTTGGACAAGCCTAATCAGTCACCCCTCCACTTT. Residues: CSARELDKPNQSPLHF.

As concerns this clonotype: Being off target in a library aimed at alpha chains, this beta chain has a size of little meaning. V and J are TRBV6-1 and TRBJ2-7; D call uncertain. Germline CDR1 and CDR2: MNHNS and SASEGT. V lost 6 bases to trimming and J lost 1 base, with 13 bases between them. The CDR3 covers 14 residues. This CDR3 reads CASRAGRVSYEQYF. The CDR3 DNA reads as TGTGCCAGCAGAGCTGGACGGGTTTCCTACGAGCAGTACTTC.

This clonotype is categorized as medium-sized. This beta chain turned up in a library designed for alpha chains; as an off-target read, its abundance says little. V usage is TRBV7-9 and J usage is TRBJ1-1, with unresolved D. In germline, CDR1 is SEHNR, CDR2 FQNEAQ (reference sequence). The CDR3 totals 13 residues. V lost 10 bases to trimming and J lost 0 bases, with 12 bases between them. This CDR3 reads CAIHGTLNTEAFF. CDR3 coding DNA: TGTGCCATCCACGGTACTTTGAACACTGAAGCTTTCTTT. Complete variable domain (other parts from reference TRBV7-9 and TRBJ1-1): DTGVSQNPRHKITKRGQNVTFRCDPISEHNRLYWYRQTLGQGPEFLTYFQNEAQLEKSRLLSDRFSAERPKGSFSTLEIQRTEQGDSAMYLCAIHGTLNTEAFFGQGTRLTVV.

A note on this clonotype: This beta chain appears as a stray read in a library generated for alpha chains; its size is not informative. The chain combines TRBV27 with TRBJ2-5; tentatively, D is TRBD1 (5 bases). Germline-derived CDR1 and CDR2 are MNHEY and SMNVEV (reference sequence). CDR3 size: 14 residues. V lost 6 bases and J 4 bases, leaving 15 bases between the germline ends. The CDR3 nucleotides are TGTGCCAGCAGAGGCCTGGACACTCGAGAGACCCAGTACTTC. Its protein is CASRGLDTRETQYF.

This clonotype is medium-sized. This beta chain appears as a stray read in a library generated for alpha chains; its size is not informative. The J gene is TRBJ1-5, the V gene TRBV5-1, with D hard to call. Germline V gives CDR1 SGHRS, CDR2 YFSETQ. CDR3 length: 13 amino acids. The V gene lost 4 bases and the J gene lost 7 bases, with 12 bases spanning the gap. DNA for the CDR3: TGCGCCAGCAGCCCTGGAAGGAACCAGCCCCAGCATTTT. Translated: CASSPGRNQPQHF.

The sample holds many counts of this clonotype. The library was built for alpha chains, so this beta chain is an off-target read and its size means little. The chain's CDR3 is CASSPRTGSTDTQYF. The CDR3, as DNA: TGTGCCAGCAGCCCACGGACAGGAAGCACAGATACGCAGTATTTT. This chain uses TRBV5-4 with TRBJ2-3; 7 bases agree with TRBD1. CDR1 is SGHNT, CDR2 YYREEE, per germline (reference sequence). V lost 4 bases, J lost 0 bases, and 5 bases stayed unmatched. The CDR3 extends over 15 amino acids.

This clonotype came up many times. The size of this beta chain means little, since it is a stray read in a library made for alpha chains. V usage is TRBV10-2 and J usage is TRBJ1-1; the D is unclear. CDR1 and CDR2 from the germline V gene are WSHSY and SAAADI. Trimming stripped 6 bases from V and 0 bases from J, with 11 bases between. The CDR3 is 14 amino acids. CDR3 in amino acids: CASRPDGMNTEAFF. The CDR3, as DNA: TGCGCCAGCAGGCCGGACGGAATGAACACTGAAGCTTTCTTT.

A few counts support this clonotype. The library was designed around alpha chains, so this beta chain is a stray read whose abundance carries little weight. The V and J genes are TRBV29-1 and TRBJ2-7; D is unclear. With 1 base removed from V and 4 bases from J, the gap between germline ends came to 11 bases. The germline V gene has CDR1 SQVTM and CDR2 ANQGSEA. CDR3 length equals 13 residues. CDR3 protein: CSVEGPARYEQYF. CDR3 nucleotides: TGCAGCGTTGAAGGGCCCGCGAGGTACGAGCAGTACTTC.

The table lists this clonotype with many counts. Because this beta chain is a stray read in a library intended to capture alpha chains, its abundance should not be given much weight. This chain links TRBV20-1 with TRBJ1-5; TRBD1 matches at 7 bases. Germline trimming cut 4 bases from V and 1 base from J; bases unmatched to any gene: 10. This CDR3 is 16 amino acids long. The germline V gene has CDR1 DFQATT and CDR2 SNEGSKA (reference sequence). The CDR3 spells CSATPDRPGSNQPQHF. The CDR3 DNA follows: TGCAGTGCTACCCCGGACAGGCCGGGGAGCAATCAGCCCCAGCATTTT.

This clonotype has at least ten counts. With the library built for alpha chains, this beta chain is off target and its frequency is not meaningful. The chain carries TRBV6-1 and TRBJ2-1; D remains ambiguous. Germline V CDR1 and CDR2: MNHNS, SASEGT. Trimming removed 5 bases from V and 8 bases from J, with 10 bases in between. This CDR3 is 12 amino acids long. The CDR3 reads CASSNLEDEQFF. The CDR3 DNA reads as TGTGCCAGCAGTAATCTAGAGGATGAGCAGTTCTTC.

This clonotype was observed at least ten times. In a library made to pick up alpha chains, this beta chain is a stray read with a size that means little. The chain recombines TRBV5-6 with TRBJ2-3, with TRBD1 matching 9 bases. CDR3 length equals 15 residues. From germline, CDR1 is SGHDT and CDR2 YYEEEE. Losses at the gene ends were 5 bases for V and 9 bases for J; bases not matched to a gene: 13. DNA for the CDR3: TGTGCCAGCAGTCCACCCGGGACAGGGAAATTGACGCAGTATTTT. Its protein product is CASSPPGTGKLTQYF.

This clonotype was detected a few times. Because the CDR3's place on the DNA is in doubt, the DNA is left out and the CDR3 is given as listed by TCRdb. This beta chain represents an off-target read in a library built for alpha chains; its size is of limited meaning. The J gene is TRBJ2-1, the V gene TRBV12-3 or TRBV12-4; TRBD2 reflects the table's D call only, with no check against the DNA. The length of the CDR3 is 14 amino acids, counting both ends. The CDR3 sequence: CASSLGDFGNEQFF.

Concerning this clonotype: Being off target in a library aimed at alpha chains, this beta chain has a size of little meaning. The CDR3 DNA is TGTGCCTGGAGCCCCCCTATTACCTACGAGCAGTACTTC. Amino acid sequence: CAWSPPITYEQYF. This sequence joins TRBV30 and TRBJ2-7; D call uncertain. In germline, CDR1 is GTSNPN, CDR2 SVGIG (reference sequence). V was pared by 3 bases and J by 2 bases, with 11 bases between. The CDR3 sequence is 13 residues long.

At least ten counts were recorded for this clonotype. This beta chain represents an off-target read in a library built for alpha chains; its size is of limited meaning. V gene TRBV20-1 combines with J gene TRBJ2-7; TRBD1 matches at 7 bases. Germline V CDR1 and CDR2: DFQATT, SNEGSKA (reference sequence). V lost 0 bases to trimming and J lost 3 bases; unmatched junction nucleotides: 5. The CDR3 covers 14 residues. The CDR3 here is CSARDPGQSYEQYF. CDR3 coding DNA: TGCAGTGCTAGAGACCCGGGACAGAGCTACGAGCAGTACTTC.

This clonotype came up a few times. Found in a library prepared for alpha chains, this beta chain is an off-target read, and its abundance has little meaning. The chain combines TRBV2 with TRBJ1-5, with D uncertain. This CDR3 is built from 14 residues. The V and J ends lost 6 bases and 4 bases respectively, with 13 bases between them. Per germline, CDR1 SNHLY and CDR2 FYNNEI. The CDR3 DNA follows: TGTGCCAGCAGAATAAGCACGATTAATCAGCCCCAGCATTTT. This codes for CASRISTINQPQHF.

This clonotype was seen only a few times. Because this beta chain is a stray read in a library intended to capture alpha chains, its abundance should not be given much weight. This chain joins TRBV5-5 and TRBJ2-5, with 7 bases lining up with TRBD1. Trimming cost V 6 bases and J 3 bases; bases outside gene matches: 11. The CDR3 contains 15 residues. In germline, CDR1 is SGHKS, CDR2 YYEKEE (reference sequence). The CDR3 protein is CASTVGDSRKETQYF. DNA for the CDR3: TGTGCCAGCACAGTGGGGGACAGCAGAAAAGAGACCCAGTACTTC.

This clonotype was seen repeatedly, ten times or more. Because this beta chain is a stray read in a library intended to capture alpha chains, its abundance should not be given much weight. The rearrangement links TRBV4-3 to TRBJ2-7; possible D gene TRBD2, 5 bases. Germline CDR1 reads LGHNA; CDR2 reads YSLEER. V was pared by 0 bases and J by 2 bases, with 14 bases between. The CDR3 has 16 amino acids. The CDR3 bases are TGCGCCAGCAGCCAAGATGTTGAAGGGAGACCCTACGAGCAGTACTTC. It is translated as CASSQDVEGRPYEQYF.

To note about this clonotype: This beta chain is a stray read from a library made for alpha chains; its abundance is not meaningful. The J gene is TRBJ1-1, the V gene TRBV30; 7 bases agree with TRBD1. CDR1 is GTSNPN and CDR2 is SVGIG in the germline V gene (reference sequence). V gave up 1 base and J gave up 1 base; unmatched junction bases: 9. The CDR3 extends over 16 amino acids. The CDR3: CAWSGGPQGQNTEAFF. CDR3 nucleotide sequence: TGTGCCTGGAGTGGCGGGCCACAGGGGCAGAACACTGAAGCTTTCTTT.

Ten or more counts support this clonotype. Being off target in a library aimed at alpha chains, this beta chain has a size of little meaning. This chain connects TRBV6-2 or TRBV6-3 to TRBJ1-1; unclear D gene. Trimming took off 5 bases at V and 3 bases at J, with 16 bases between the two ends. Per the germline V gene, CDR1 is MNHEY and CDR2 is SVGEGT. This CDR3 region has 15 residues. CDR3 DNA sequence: TGTGCCAGCAGTCCCCCCCCGTGGGAGTACACTGAAGCTTTCTTT. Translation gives CASSPPPWEYTEAFF.

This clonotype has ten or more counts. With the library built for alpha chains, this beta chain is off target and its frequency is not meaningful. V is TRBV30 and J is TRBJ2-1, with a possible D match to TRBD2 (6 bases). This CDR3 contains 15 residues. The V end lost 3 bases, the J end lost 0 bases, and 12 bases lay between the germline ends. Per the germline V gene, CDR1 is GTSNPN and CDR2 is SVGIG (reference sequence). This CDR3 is CAWRSVGSSYNEQFF. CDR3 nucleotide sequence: TGTGCCTGGAGATCGGTCGGGAGCTCCTACAATGAGCAGTTCTTC.

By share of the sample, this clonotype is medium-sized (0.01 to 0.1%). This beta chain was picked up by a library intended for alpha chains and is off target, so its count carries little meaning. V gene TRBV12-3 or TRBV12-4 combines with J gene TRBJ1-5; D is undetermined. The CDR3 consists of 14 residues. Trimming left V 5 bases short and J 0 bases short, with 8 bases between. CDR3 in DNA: TGTGCCAGCAGTCGACCAGCTAGCAATCAGCCCCAGCATTTT. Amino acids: CASSRPASNQPQHF.